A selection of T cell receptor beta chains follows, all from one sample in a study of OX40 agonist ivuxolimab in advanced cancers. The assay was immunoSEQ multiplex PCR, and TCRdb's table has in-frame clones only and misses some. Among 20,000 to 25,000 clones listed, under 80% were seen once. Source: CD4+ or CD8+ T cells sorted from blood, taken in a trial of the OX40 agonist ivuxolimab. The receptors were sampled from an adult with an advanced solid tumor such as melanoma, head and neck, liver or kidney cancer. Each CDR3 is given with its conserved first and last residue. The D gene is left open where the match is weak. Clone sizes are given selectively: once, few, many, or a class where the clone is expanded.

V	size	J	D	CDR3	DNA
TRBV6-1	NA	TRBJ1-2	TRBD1	CASSEIGGTNYGYTF	TGTGCCAGCAGTGAAATAGGGGGCACAAACTATGGCTACACCTTC
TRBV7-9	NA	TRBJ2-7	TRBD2	CASSLELGGAKEQYF	TGTGCCAGCAGCTTAGAGCTCGGGGGGGCGAAAGAGCAGTACTTC
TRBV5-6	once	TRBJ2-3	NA	CASSEALPTDTQYF	TGTGCCAGCAGTGAAGCGCTACCCACAGATACGCAGTATTTT
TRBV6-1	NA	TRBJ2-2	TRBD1	CASSVQGANTGELFF	TGTGCCAGCAGTGTACAGGGGGCGAACACCGGGGAGCTGTTTTTT
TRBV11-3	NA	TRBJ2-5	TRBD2	CASSSGTSGGRTYQETQYF	TGTGCCAGCAGCTCGGGGACTAGCGGGGGGAGGACCTACCAAGAGACCCAGTACTTC
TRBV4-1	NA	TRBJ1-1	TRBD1	CASSYGQGVTEAFF	TGCGCCAGCAGTTACGGACAGGGGGTCACTGAAGCTTTCTTT
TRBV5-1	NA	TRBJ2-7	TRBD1	CASSLDGTGGDEQYF	TGCGCCAGCAGCTTGGATGGGACAGGGGGTGACGAGCAGTACTTC
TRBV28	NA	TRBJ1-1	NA	CASSELGGAFF	TGTGCCAGCAGTGAACTCGGTGGAGCTTTCTTT
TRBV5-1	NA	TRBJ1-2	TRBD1	CASSSGQVEYGYTF	TGCGCCAGCAGCTCGGGACAGGTCGAATATGGCTACACCTTC
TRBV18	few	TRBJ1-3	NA	CASSPAGNRARGNTIYF	TGTGCCAGCTCACCAGCCGGAAACAGGGCGAGGGGAAACACCATATATTTT
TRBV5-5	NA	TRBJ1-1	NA	CASSFRGQRNTEAFF	TGTGCCAGCAGCTTCCGGGGCCAGAGGAACACTGAAGCTTTCTTT